The 3 T cell receptor beta chains listed next were all sequenced from one sample in a study of blood T cells in healthy people across ages. Using a J-beta primer mix together with a sample-barcoded 5' primer, a second PCR was run for roughly 6 to 12 cycles. TCRdb independently ran MiXCR on the 5' RACE reads; one entry per CDR3 protein. The sample lists 730,000 or so distinct CDR3 sequences; 40% to 45% were seen once. The material sequenced was blood. The receptors stem from a woman between 55 and 75 years old in good health.

J is TRBJ2-1 and V is TRBV20-1; TRBD2 agrees at 7 bases. This CDR3 region has 15 residues. Germline loops: CDR1 DFQATT, CDR2 SNEGSKA (reference sequence). V lost 0 bases, J lost 3 bases, and 5 bases stayed unmatched. CDR3 nucleotide sequence: TGCAGTGCTAGAGAAGCCGGGAGGCACTACAATGAGCAGTTCTTC. Protein: CSAREAGRHYNEQFF.

This chain connects TRBV6-6 to TRBJ2-5, with 9 bases matching TRBD1. From germline, CDR1 is MNHNY and CDR2 SVGAGI (reference sequence). The CDR3 extends over 14 amino acids. After removal of 2 bases from V and 4 bases from J, the junction contained 2 bases not matched to a gene. CDR3 loop: CASSYPGQGETQYF. In DNA form, the CDR3 reads TGTGCCAGCAGTTACCCGGGACAGGGAGAGACCCAGTACTTC.

The rearrangement links TRBV7-9 to TRBJ1-2; 7 bases map to TRBD1. The CDR3 runs to 15 residues. CDR1 SEHNR and CDR2 FQNEAQ come from the germline V gene (reference sequence). Trimming cost V 1 base and J 3 bases; bases outside gene matches: 5. The CDR3 spells CASSLEGTADYGYTF. Written as DNA, the CDR3 is TGTGCCAGCAGCTTAGAGGGGACAGCAGACTATGGCTACACCTTC.